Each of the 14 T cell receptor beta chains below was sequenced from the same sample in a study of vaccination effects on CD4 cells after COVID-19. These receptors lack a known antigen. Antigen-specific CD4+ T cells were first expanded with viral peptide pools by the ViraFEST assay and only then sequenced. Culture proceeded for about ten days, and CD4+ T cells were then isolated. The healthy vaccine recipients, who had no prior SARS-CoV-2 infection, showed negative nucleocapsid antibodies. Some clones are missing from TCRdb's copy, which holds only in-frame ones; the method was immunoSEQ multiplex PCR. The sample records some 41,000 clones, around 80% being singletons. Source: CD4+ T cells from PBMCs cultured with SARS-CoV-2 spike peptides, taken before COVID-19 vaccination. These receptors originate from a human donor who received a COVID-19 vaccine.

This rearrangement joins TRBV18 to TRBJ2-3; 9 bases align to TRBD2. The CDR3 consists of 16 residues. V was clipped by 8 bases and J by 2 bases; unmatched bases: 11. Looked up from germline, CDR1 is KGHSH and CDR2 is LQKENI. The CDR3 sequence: CASTRPGLANTDTQYF. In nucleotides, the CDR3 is TGTGCCAGCACGCGGCCGGGACTAGCAAACACAGATACGCAGTATTTT. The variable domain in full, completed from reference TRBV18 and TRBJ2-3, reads NAGVMQNPRHLVRRRGQEARLRCSPMKGHSHVYWYRQLPEEGLKFMVYLQKENIIDESGMPKERFSAEFPKEGPSILRIQQVVRGDSAAYFCASTRPGLANTDTQYFGPGTRLTVL.

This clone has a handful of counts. The CDR3 is CATSALTGELFF. The CDR3 region has the DNA TGTGCCACCAGTGCCCTTACCGGGGAGCTGTTTTTT. The chain has TRBV24-1 and TRBJ2-2; D unclear. The V gene's germline CDR1 is KGHDR and CDR2 SFDVKD. This CDR3 region has 12 residues. The V gene lost 5 bases and the J gene lost 5 bases, with 5 bases spanning the gap.

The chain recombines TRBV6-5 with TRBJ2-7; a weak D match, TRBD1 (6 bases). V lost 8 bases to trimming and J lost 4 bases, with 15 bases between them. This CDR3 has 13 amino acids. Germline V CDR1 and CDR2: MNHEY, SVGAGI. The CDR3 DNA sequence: TGTGCCAGCGGGTCAGGGGCGTATTACGAGCAGTACGTC. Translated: CASGSGAYYEQYV.

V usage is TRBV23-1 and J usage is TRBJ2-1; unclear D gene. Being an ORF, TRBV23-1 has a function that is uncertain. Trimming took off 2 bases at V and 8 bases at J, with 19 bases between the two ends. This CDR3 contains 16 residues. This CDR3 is CASSQDGIRAQDEQFF. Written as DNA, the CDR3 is TGCGCCAGCAGTCAAGATGGTATCCGGGCCCAAGATGAGCAGTTCTTC.

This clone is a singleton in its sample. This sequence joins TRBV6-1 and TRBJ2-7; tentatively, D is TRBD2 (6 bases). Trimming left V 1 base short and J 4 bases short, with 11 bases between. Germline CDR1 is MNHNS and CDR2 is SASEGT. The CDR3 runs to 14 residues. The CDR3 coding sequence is TGTGCCAGCAGTGAAGTTGGAGGGACTTACGAGCAGTACGTC. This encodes CASSEVGGTYEQYV.

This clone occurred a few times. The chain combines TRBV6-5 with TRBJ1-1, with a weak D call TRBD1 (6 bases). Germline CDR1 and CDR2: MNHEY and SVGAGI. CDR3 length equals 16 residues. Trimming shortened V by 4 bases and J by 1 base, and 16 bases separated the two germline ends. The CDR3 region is CASSSSDGGANTEAFF. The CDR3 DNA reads TGTGCCAGCAGTTCCTCCGATGGGGGGGCGAACACTGAAGCTTTCTTT.

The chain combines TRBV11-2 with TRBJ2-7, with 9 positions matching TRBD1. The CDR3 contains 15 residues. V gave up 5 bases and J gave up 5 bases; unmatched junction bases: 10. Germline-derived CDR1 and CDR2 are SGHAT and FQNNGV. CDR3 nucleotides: TGTGCCAGCAGCCCCATACAGGGGGCACGAAACGAGCAGTACGTC. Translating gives CASSPIQGARNEQYV.

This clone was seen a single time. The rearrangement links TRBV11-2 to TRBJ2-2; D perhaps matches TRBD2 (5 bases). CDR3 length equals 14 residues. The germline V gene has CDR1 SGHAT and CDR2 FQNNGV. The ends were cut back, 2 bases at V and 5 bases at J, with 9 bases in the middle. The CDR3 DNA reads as TGTGCCAGCAGCTTAAATTTAGCGACCGGGGAGCTGTTTTTT. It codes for CASSLNLATGELFF.

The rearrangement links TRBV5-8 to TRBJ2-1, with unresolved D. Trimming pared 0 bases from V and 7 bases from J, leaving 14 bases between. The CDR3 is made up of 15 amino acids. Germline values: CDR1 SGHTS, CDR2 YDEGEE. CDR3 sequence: CASSLARSLRNEQFF. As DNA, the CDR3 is TGTGCCAGCAGCTTGGCACGATCTCTGCGGAATGAGCAGTTCTTC.

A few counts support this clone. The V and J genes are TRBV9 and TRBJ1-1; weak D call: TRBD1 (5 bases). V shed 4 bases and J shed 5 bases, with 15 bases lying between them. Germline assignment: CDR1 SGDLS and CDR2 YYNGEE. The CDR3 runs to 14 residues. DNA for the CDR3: TGTGCCAGCAGCCCCTCCCTGGGGGAGACTGAAGCTTTCTTT. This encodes CASSPSLGETEAFF.

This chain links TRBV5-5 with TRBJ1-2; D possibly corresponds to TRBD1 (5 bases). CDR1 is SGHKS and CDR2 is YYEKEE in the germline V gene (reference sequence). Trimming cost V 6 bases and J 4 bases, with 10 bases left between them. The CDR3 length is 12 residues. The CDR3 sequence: CASTGGTYGYTF. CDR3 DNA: TGTGCCAGCACCGGCGGGACCTATGGCTACACCTTC.

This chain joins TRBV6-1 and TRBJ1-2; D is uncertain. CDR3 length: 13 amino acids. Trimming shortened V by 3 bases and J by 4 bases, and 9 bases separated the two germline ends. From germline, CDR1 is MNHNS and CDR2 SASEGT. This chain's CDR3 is CASSEAVVYGYTF. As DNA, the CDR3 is TGTGCCAGCAGTGAGGCGGTTGTCTATGGCTACACCTTC.

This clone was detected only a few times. CDR3: CASSKRDRVPYEQYV. CDR3 coding DNA: TGTGCCAGCAGCAAAAGGGACCGAGTTCCATACGAGCAGTACGTC. The chain links TRBV21-1 to TRBJ2-7. TRBV21-1 is shown as a pseudogene. This CDR3 comprises 15 residues.

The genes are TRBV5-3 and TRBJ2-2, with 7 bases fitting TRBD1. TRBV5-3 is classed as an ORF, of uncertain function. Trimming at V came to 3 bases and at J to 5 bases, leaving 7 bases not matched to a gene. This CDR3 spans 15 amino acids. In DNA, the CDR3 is TGTGCCAGAAGCTGCCGAGAGACAGGGACCGGGGAGCTGTTTTTT. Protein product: CARSCRETGTGELFF.